One sample yielded the 31 T cell receptor beta chains listed below, sequenced in a study of blood T cell repertoires in COVID-19. Profiling relied on immunoSEQ multiplex PCR, and the TCRdb table lists in-frame clones only, not all of them. This table has about 330,000 clones, 86% appearing once. Specimen: peripheral blood. The receptors derive from a woman in her forties or fifties with acute or convalescent COVID-19.

This clone occurred a few times. The J gene is TRBJ2-7, the V gene TRBV7-2; 8 nucleotides line up with TRBD1. CDR3 length: 14 amino acids. The J segment lost 1 base and the V segment lost 5 bases, leaving 4 bases of the junction unmatched. The germline V gene has CDR1 SGHTA and CDR2 FQGNSA. The CDR3 loop reads CASSHQGASYEQYF. The CDR3 bases are TGTGCCAGCAGCCACCAGGGGGCTTCCTACGAGCAGTACTTC.

The chain employs TRBV18 and TRBJ1-1, with D possibly being TRBD1 (6 bases). Germline V gives CDR1 KGHSH, CDR2 LQKENI. The germline V and J ends were trimmed by 1 base and 6 bases, with 18 bases remaining between them. The CDR3 sequence is 16 residues long. The CDR3 bases are TGTGCCAGCTCACCACTTTCACAGGGAACTTCTGCTGAAGCTTTCTTT. It encodes CASSPLSQGTSAEAFF.

The chain couples TRBV19 to TRBJ2-7; no reliable D call. CDR3 length: 16 amino acids. Germline CDR1 reads LNHDA; CDR2 reads SQIVND (reference sequence). Trimming took off 0 bases at V and 4 bases at J, with 16 bases between the two ends. In nucleotides, the CDR3 is TGTGCCAGTAGTATAGAGGTCGCTACGCTTGTTTACGAGCAGTACTTC. Residues: CASSIEVATLVYEQYF. Full variable domain (rest looked up from reference TRBV19 and TRBJ2-7): DGGITQSPKYLFRKEGQNVTLSCEQNLNHDAMYWYRQDPGQGLRLIYYSQIVNDFQKGDIAEGYSVSREKKESFPLTVTSAQKNPTAFYLCASSIEVATLVYEQYFGPGTRLTVT.

This sequence joins TRBV28 and TRBJ2-5; 11 nucleotides align to TRBD2. CDR3 length: 17 residues. J gave up 3 bases and V 6 bases, and 12 bases lay outside the gene matches. Germline V gives CDR1 MDHEN, CDR2 SYDVKM. The CDR3 reads CASSASYLGLAEETQYF. The DNA of the CDR3 is TGTGCCAGCAGCGCATCCTATTTGGGACTAGCGGAAGAGACCCAGTACTTC.

This chain connects TRBV29-1 to TRBJ2-5, with D perhaps matching TRBD2 (5 bases). The CDR3 has 13 residues. Per germline, CDR1 SQVTM and CDR2 ANQGSEA. V lost 4 bases to trimming and J lost 4 bases, with 13 bases between them. The CDR3 DNA reads TGCAGCGTTGTGAGGGTCTCCGGAGAGACCCAGTACTTC. Translation gives CSVVRVSGETQYF.

This rearrangement joins TRBV9 to TRBJ2-3; D might be TRBD2 (5 bases). This CDR3 is 14 amino acids long. The germline CDR1 and CDR2 sequences are SGDLS and YYNGEE. The V end was cut by 0 bases, the J end by 4 bases, with 9 bases between. CDR3 protein: CASSVGQAADTQYF. The CDR3 nucleotides are TGTGCCAGCAGCGTAGGACAAGCGGCAGATACGCAGTATTTT. The whole variable domain, remainder taken from reference TRBV9 and TRBJ2-3, is DSGVTQTPKHLITATGQRVTLRCSPRSGDLSVYWYQQSLDQGLQFLIQYYNGEERAKGNILERFSAQQFPDLHSELNLSSLELGDSALYFCASSVGQAADTQYFGPGTRLTVL.

The gene calls are TRBV28 and TRBJ2-1; 10 bases align to TRBD2. CDR1 is MDHEN and CDR2 is SYDVKM in the germline V gene. This CDR3 region has 14 residues. The J segment lost 7 bases and the V segment lost 7 bases, leaving 7 bases of the junction unmatched. CDR3 DNA sequence: TGTGCCAGCACCCCCCCAGCGGGAGGGAATGAGCAGTTCTTC. Translated, it gives CASTPPAGGNEQFF.

The rearrangement uses TRBV27 and TRBJ2-1, with D possibly TRBD2 on 6 matching bases. Germline V gene lookup returns CDR1 MNHEY and CDR2 SMNVEV (reference sequence). V shed 7 bases and J shed 3 bases, with 16 bases lying between them. This CDR3 spans 15 amino acids. CDR3 sequence (DNA): TGTGCCAGCACCCCCGGGACTCTGGGCTACAATGAGCAGTTCTTC. It translates to CASTPGTLGYNEQFF.

V gene TRBV6-5 combines with J gene TRBJ2-6; D uncertain. V was trimmed by 9 bases and J by 4 bases, leaving 13 bases between them. Germline V gives CDR1 MNHEY, CDR2 SVGAGI. This CDR3 comprises 14 residues. The CDR3 region is CASLPVAGANVLTF. CDR3 nucleotides: TGTGCCAGTCTTCCGGTCGCCGGGGCCAACGTCCTGACTTTC.

V is TRBV5-1 and J is TRBJ2-5; D perhaps matches TRBD2 (6 bases). The CDR3 is made up of 16 amino acids. In germline, CDR1 is SGHRS, CDR2 YFSETQ. V lost 4 bases and J lost 3, with 19 bases in between. The CDR3 sequence: CASSRATVWGEETQYF. In nucleotides, the CDR3 is TGCGCCAGCAGCCGCGCCACCGTTTGGGGGGAAGAGACCCAGTACTTC.

CDR3 residues: CASSVGTGNQPQHF. The DNA of the CDR3 is TGTGCCAGCTCGGTCGGGACAGGAAATCAGCCCCAGCATTTT. This chain uses TRBV18 with TRBJ1-5; TRBD1 matches 8 bases. This CDR3 spans 14 amino acids. V shed 6 bases and J 4 bases; nucleotides not matched to a gene: 5. In germline, CDR1 is KGHSH, CDR2 LQKENI. Drawing the rest from reference TRBV18 and TRBJ1-5, the complete variable domain is NAGVMQNPRHLVRRRGQEARLRCSPMKGHSHVYWYRQLPEEGLKFMVYLQKENIIDESGMPKERFSAEFPKEGPSILRIQQVVRGDSAAYFCASSVGTGNQPQHFGDGTRLSIL.

The chain recombines TRBV10-3 with TRBJ2-1, with 14 bases fitting TRBD2. Looked up from germline, CDR1 is ENHRY and CDR2 is SYGVKD. The CDR3 consists of 17 residues. V lost 5 bases, J lost 8 bases, and 11 bases stayed unmatched. The CDR3 DNA reads TGTGCCATCAGTAGAACCGGGACTAGCGGGAGTACGGATGAGCAGTTCTTC. The encoded protein is CAISRTGTSGSTDEQFF.

This chain connects TRBV2 to TRBJ1-6, with no clear D. This CDR3 is built from 12 residues. V was shortened by 3 bases and J by 8 bases, with 5 bases between the two germline ends. Looked up from germline, CDR1 is SNHLY and CDR2 is FYNNEI. The CDR3 protein is CASSEEDSPLHF. The CDR3 DNA sequence: TGTGCCAGCAGTGAGGAGGATTCACCCCTCCACTTT.

This clone has just one count. The chain combines TRBV5-5 with TRBJ2-1; 8 bases map to TRBD2. This CDR3 has 14 residues. Germline-derived CDR1 and CDR2 are SGHKS and YYEKEE (reference sequence). The J segment lost 8 bases and the V segment lost 2 bases, leaving 6 bases of the junction unmatched. CDR3 protein: CASSFRAGEYEQFF. The CDR3 DNA reads TGTGCCAGCAGCTTTCGAGCGGGAGAATATGAGCAGTTCTTC. The full variable domain, completed using reference TRBV5-5 and TRBJ2-1, is DAGVTQSPTHLIKTRGQQVTLRCSPISGHKSVSWYQQVLGQGPQFIFQYYEKEERGRGNFPDRFSARQFPNYSSELNVNALLLGDSALYLCASSFRAGEYEQFFGPGTRLTVL.

V usage is TRBV24-1 and J usage is TRBJ1-5, with a possible D match to TRBD1 (5 bases). Germline V gene sequence: CDR1 KGHDR, CDR2 SFDVKD. V was clipped by 3 bases and J by 9 bases, with 8 bases between them. The CDR3 is 12 residues long. The CDR3 spells CATSDPTGPQHF. The DNA for the CDR3 is TGTGCCACCAGTGATCCTACAGGGCCCCAGCATTTT.

The V and J genes are TRBV2 and TRBJ1-1; D might be TRBD1 (6 bases). Germline V gives CDR1 SNHLY, CDR2 FYNNEI. Deletions cut 4 bases from V and 5 bases from J, with 14 bases between. This CDR3 comprises 14 residues. The CDR3 DNA sequence: TGTGCCAGCAGTGTTGTACAGGGCGGAACTGAAGCTTTCTTT. Its protein is CASSVVQGGTEAFF.

V is TRBV7-9 and J is TRBJ2-3; 11 positions agree with TRBD1. CDR3 length: 16 amino acids. Germline CDR1 SEHNR, CDR2 FQNEAQ (reference sequence). The J segment lost 6 bases and the V segment lost 1 base, leaving 6 bases of the junction unmatched. The CDR3 region is CASSLGTGGAVDTQYF. The CDR3 bases are TGTGCCAGCAGCTTAGGGACAGGGGGCGCGGTGGATACGCAGTATTTT. Supplemented by reference TRBV7-9 and TRBJ2-3, the full variable domain reads DTGVSQNPRHKITKRGQNVTFRCDPISEHNRLYWYRQTLGQGPEFLTYFQNEAQLEKSRLLSDRFSAERPKGSFSTLEIQRTEQGDSAMYLCASSLGTGGAVDTQYFGPGTRLTVL.

The chain recombines TRBV9 with TRBJ2-6, with D possibly being TRBD2 (5 bases). The CDR3 consists of 17 residues. Trimming pared 0 bases from V and 0 bases from J, leaving 10 bases between. Germline loops: CDR1 SGDLS, CDR2 YYNGEE. Here the CDR3 reads CASSVGLRDSGANVLTF. The CDR3 DNA is TGTGCCAGCAGCGTAGGATTGAGGGACTCTGGGGCCAACGTCCTGACTTTC.

The chain carries TRBV11-2 and TRBJ2-1; D call uncertain. The CDR3 covers 13 residues. V lost 5 bases and J 9 bases, leaving 14 bases between the germline ends. CDR1 and CDR2 (germline): SGHAT, FQNNGV. CDR3: CASSPFGRSEQFF. The CDR3 DNA is TGTGCCAGCAGCCCGTTTGGGCGCTCTGAGCAGTTCTTC.

On this clone: The identical CDR3 is also encoded by other nucleotide sequences in the sample. This chain links TRBV19 with TRBJ1-1, with 7 bases aligning to TRBD1. The trim removed 3 bases at V and 0 bases at J, leaving 4 bases unmatched. The CDR3 consists of 15 residues. Germline V gene lookup returns CDR1 LNHDA and CDR2 SQIVND (reference sequence). Here the CDR3 reads CASSIGTAMNTEAFF. The CDR3 DNA is TGTGCCAGTAGTATCGGGACAGCAATGAACACTGAAGCTTTCTTT.

The chain joins TRBV11-2 to TRBJ2-3; 7 bases are shared with TRBD2. The CDR3 is made up of 16 amino acids. V lost 1 base to trimming and J lost 1 base; unmatched junction nucleotides: 5. CDR1 SGHAT and CDR2 FQNNGV come from the germline V gene. The chain's CDR3 is CASSLGTSVRTDTQYF. CDR3 nucleotide sequence: TGTGCCAGCAGCTTAGGGACTAGTGTCCGCACAGATACGCAGTATTTT.

The chain joins TRBV7-8 to TRBJ2-7; D perhaps matches TRBD2 (5 bases). The CDR3 runs 16 residues. The V gene lost 2 bases and the J gene lost 2 bases, with 16 bases spanning the gap. CDR1 SGHVS and CDR2 FQNEAQ come from the germline V gene. The CDR3 region has the DNA TGTGCCAGCAGCTTAAGTGGAGGTCTGTTTGCCTACGAGCAGTACTTC. Amino acid sequence: CASSLSGGLFAYEQYF. Full variable domain (remainder filled in from reference TRBV7-8 and TRBJ2-7): GAGVSQSPRYKVAKRGQDVALRCDPISGHVSLFWYQQALGQGPEFLTYFQNEAQLDKSGLPSDRFFAERPEGSVSTLKIQRTQQEDSAVYLCASSLSGGLFAYEQYFGPGTRLTVT.

The rearrangement links TRBV19 to TRBJ1-1; the match to TRBD1 covers 7 bases. The V and J ends lost 6 bases and 8 bases, in that order; junction bases with no gene match: 12. CDR3 length: 14 amino acids. Germline V gives CDR1 LNHDA, CDR2 SQIVND (reference sequence). The CDR3 is CASSQRGRGGEAFF. As DNA, the CDR3 is TGTGCCAGTAGCCAAAGGGGGCGCGGCGGGGAAGCTTTCTTT.

The chain employs TRBV5-1 and TRBJ2-1; 14 bases line up with TRBD2. The CDR3 covers 15 residues. V was clipped by 4 bases and J by 14 bases; unmatched bases: 11. The germline CDR1 and CDR2 sequences are SGHRS and YFSETQ. The CDR3 sequence is CASSPGTSGSSAKFF. The CDR3 DNA sequence: TGCGCCAGCAGCCCCGGGACTAGCGGGAGTTCCGCTAAGTTCTTC.

The rearrangement joins TRBV23-1 to TRBJ2-5; the D is unclear. Being an ORF, TRBV23-1 has a function that is uncertain. This CDR3 is built from 13 residues. The germline V and J ends were trimmed by 4 bases and 2 bases, with 8 bases remaining between them. The CDR3 nucleotides read TGCGCCAGCAGTCCTCTGAGGCAAGAGACCCAGTACTTC. Protein sequence: CASSPLRQETQYF.

The rearrangement uses TRBV5-1 and TRBJ1-5, with 8 nucleotides matching TRBD1. The CDR3 runs to 15 residues. V trimming: 4 bases; J trimming: 5 bases; junction bases outside the gene matches: 8. Germline loops: CDR1 SGHRS, CDR2 YFSETQ. CDR3 sequence: CASSRDGQGDQPQHF. In DNA form, the CDR3 reads TGCGCCAGCAGCCGCGACGGACAGGGCGATCAGCCCCAGCATTTT.

This clone occurred once. The gene calls are TRBV4-2 and TRBJ1-6; weak D call: TRBD1 (5 bases). Looked up from germline, CDR1 is LGHNA and CDR2 is YNFKEQ. Trimming shortened V by 3 bases and J by 9 bases, and 18 bases separated the two germline ends. This CDR3 is built from 16 residues. Here the CDR3 DNA reads TGTGCCAGCAGCCAGCCGGTTACGTCGGGGGGTTCACCCCTCCACTTT. Protein product: CASSQPVTSGGSPLHF.

The V call is TRBV6-5, the J call TRBJ2-7, with 11 bases aligning to TRBD2. Germline CDR1 is MNHEY and CDR2 is SVGAGI. V shed 5 bases, J shed 4 bases, and the junction held 7 bases outside the gene matches. This CDR3 has 15 amino acids. In nucleotides, the CDR3 is TGTGCCAGCAGTACCTCGACTAGCGGGAAATACGAGCAGTACTTC. It codes for CASSTSTSGKYEQYF.

This clone showed up just a few times. The V gene is TRBV19, the J gene TRBJ1-5, with D possibly matching TRBD1 (5 bases). V lost 3 bases to trimming and J lost 4 bases, with 13 bases between them. This CDR3 comprises 15 residues. Germline loops: CDR1 LNHDA, CDR2 SQIVND (reference sequence). The CDR3 is CASSMSQGYNQPQHF. CDR3 nucleotide sequence: TGTGCCAGTAGTATGTCCCAGGGTTATAATCAGCCCCAGCATTTT.

This clone was found once. This chain uses TRBV7-9 with TRBJ1-2; D is uncertain. The length of the CDR3 is 16 residues. Trimming stripped 4 bases from V and 4 bases from J, with 19 bases between. Germline values: CDR1 SEHNR, CDR2 FQNEAQ (reference sequence). Written as DNA, the CDR3 is TGTGCCAGCAGCTCGACTACGCTGGCAGGCATCTATGGCTACACCTTC. It is translated as CASSSTTLAGIYGYTF.

This clone was counted a few times. The chain employs TRBV10-3 and TRBJ2-7; 10 nucleotides match TRBD1. V lost 6 bases to trimming and J lost 7 bases; unmatched junction nucleotides: 12. Germline-derived CDR1 and CDR2 are ENHRY and SYGVKD. The CDR3 consists of 15 residues. The chain's CDR3 is CAISKTGTGEVEQYF. In DNA, the CDR3 is TGTGCCATCAGCAAGACCGGGACAGGGGAGGTGGAGCAGTACTTC.